This TCR beta chain was sequenced for a study of regulatory T cells in long-lasting Graves disease. General study findings and limits: Fewer public clonotypes were shared by new patients (under 1,000) than by persistent patients (about 2,500).

Time point denoted: newly diagnosed GD, antithyroid drugs for less than 3 months. Following extraction of RNA from PBMCs, that RNA was used to make the TCR library. Assembly of TCR beta libraries relied on iRepertoire HTBI primers together with Arm-PCR of CDR3 regions. Via MiXCR, TCRdb re-called the multiplex PCR reads, giving one row per CDR3 protein. The sample has 400,000 to 550,000 distinct CDR3 sequences, 16% seen once. The V gene's germline CDR1 is SGHTA and CDR2 FQGNSA. The trim removed 6 bases at V and 5 bases at J, leaving 8 bases unmatched. CDR3 length: 15 amino acids. About this clonotype itself: Its specificity is unknown. Given a much more abundant clone one base away, this may be a read error. Without the conserved terminal phenylalanine or tryptophan, this CDR3 likely stems from a read error.

In addition, the sample was reused for a study of T cells in Graves' hyperthyroidism and ophthalmopathy. As reported in that work: Blood samples included most of the expanded thyroid clonotypes exceeding 0.001.

V gene TRBV7-2 combines with J gene TRBJ2-3; 10 bases agree with TRBD2. The source of this sequence is a woman aged 18-29 years with Graves disease. The sample in question was peripheral blood mononuclear cells (PBMCs), obtained at new diagnosis, from a patient treated with antithyroid drugs. The CDR3 protein is CASSEWSSGRDTQYL. CDR3 nucleotide sequence: TGTGCCAGCAGTGAATGGTCTAGCGGGAGAGATACGCAGTATCTT.